The subject of this entry is one T cell receptor (beta chain). Survey-level immunoSEQ sequencing profiled the TCR beta repertoire. This table comes from immunoSEQ multiplex PCR, and its TCRdb copy is limited to in-frame clones, with some not included. The sample lists about 50,000 clones; approximately 95% were seen once. V shed 3 bases and J shed 6 bases, with 6 bases lying between them. This CDR3 spans 11 amino acids. Per germline, CDR1 MNHEY and CDR2 SMNVEV (reference sequence). This receptor was identified in a man aged 35 to 55 with rheumatoid arthritis. The chain uses TRBV27 and TRBJ2-7; D not resolved. The sequenced sample consisted of PBMCs. The CDR3 spells CASSFKAEQYF. In DNA form, the CDR3 reads TGTGCCAGCAGTTTTAAGGCCGAGCAGTACTTC.